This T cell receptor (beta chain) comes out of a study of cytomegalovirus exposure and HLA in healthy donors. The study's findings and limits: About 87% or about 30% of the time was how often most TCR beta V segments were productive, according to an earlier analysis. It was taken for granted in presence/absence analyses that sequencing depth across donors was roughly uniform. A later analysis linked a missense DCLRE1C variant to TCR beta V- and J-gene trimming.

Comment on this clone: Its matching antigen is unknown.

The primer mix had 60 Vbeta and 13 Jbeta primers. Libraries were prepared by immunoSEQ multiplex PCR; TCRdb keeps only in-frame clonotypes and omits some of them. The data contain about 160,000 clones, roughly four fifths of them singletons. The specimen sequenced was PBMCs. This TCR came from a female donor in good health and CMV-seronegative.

This chain's CDR3 is CASSRPTGFEQYF. CDR3 nucleotides: TGTGCCAGCAGCCGCCCAACAGGGTTCGAGCAGTACTTC. The genes are TRBV14 and TRBJ2-7, with a possible D match to TRBD1 (6 bases). This CDR3 is 13 amino acids long. The germline V gene encodes CDR1 SGHDN and CDR2 FVKESK. V lost 4 bases and J 6 bases, leaving 13 bases between the germline ends.